One sample yielded the 5 T cell receptor beta chains listed below, sequenced in a study of T cells in Graves' hyperthyroidism and ophthalmopathy. Using RNA transcripts as the source, TCR beta CDR3 regions were amplified. The primer set for the first-round RT-PCR of the TCR CDR3 was HTBI. MiXCR was run by TCRdb on the multiplex PCR reads, yielding one entry per CDR3 protein. The table shows approximately 430,000 distinct CDR3 sequences, with 15% to 17% occurring only once. The sequencing sample was made of blood. These receptors all stem from a woman younger than 30 with Graves' hyperthyroidism.

V is TRBV18 and J is TRBJ1-6; no firm D call. CDR1 KGHSH and CDR2 LQKENI come from the germline V gene. Trimming pared 5 bases from V and 7 bases from J, leaving 15 bases between. CDR3 length: 15 amino acids. The CDR3 spells CASSLRQGINSPLHF. The DNA for the CDR3 is TGTGCCAGCTCATTGAGACAAGGAATCAATTCACCCCTCCACTTT.

This clonotype was counted between two and nine times. A much bigger clone sits one base away, suggesting this may be a read error. The chain is built from TRBV13 and TRBJ1-1, with unresolved D. CDR3 size: 14 residues. V dropped 5 bases and J dropped 0 bases, with 10 bases sitting between them. The germline gives CDR1 PRHDT, CDR2 FYEKMQ (reference sequence). CDR3 residues: CASSARAVNTEAFF. The CDR3 DNA follows: TGTGCCAGCAGCGCTCGGGCGGTGAACACTGAAGCTTTCTTT. Combining the CDR3 with reference TRBV13 and TRBJ1-1 gives the whole variable domain AAGVIQSPRHLIKEKRETATLKCYPIPRHDTVYWYQQGPGQDPQFLISFYEKMQSDKGSIPDRFSAQQFSDYHSELNMSSLELGDSALYFCASSARAVNTEAFFGQGTRLTVV.

The J gene is TRBJ2-5, the V gene TRBV4-1, with 11 bases matching TRBD2. The germline gives CDR1 MGHRA, CDR2 YSYEKL. The CDR3 is made up of 17 amino acids. J gave up 4 bases and V 1 base, and 8 bases lay outside the gene matches. The CDR3 DNA reads TGCGCCAGCAGCCAAGGACCCGGACTAGCGGGCCGAGAGACCCAGTACTTC. Its protein is CASSQGPGLAGRETQYF.

This sequence joins TRBV4-3 and TRBJ2-3; tentatively, D is TRBD1 or TRBD2 (6 bases each). V was pared by 0 bases and J by 7 bases, with 35 bases between. The length of the CDR3 is 22 residues. Per the germline V gene, CDR1 is LGHNA and CDR2 is YSLEER. CDR3 sequence: CASSQELLITRGTPRAQNTQYF. The CDR3 bases are TGCGCCAGCAGCCAAGAACTACTCATTACTCGGGGGACACCCAGGGCACAGAATACGCAGTATTTT.

The J gene is TRBJ2-3, the V gene TRBV2; 11 positions match TRBD2. The CDR3 contains 16 residues. The junction had 8 bases not matched to a gene; V was cut back by 7 bases and J by 2 bases. CDR1 SNHLY and CDR2 FYNNEI come from the germline V gene. For the CDR3, the DNA is TGTGCCAGCAACCCGGGACTAGCGGCCCCCACAGATACGCAGTATTTT. Amino acids: CASNPGLAAPTDTQYF.